Listed below are T cell receptor beta chains from one sample, sequenced in a study of T-cell reconstitution after alpha-beta-depleted transplantation in children. MiXCR, run by TCRdb on the PCR reads, gives a single entry per CDR3 protein. Altogether more than 400,000 distinct CDR3 sequences are present, about 40% being singletons, with the ten largest covering approximately 25%. The input for sequencing was PBMCs, taken before TCRalphabeta/CD19-depleted stem cell transplant. These receptors came from a girl aged 2 to 9 with aplastic anemia, due to receive a stem cell transplant. Both conserved end residues are part of each CDR3. Each record gives: V gene, D gene, J gene, clone size, CDR3 protein, CDR3 DNA. The D gene is left open where the match is weak. A row's size may be missing; if present it is once, few, many or a size class.

V: TRBV7-2; D: -; J: TRBJ2-1; size: -; CDR3: CASRRGDNEQFF; DNA: TGTGCCAGCAGACGGGGAGACAATGAGCAGTTCTTC
V: TRBV28; D: TRBD2; J: TRBJ2-7; size: -; CDR3: CASLSSGRYEQYF; DNA: TGTGCCAGCCTTTCTAGCGGGAGATACGAGCAGTACTTC
V: TRBV5-1; D: -; J: TRBJ2-2; size: few; CDR3: CASSGDGLGELFF; DNA: TGCGCCAGCAGCGGAGACGGACTTGGGGAGCTGTTTTTT
V: TRBV20-1; D: -; J: TRBJ2-4; size: many; CDR3: CSAFGQRMTRNIQYF; DNA: TGCAGTGCTTTTGGACAGAGAATGACCCGGAACATTCAGTACTTC
V: TRBV28; D: -; J: TRBJ1-5; size: many; CDR3: CASSLAQFYQPQHF; DNA: TGTGCCAGCAGTTTAGCACAGTTTTATCAGCCCCAGCATTTT
V: TRBV5-1; D: -; J: TRBJ1-2; size: -; CDR3: CASSLYGGPNYGYTF; DNA: TGCGCCAGCAGCTTGTACGGAGGACCTAACTATGGCTACACCTTC
V: TRBV28; D: TRBD1; J: TRBJ1-3; size: once; CDR3: CASSKGQSSGNTIYF; DNA: TGTGCCAGCAGCAAGGGACAGAGCTCTGGAAACACCATATATTTT
V: TRBV5-5; D: -; J: TRBJ1-2; size: -; CDR3: CASSLSQGTRGYTF; DNA: TGTGCCAGCAGCTTGAGCCAGGGAACTCGTGGCTACACCTTC
V: TRBV12-3/TRBV12-4; D: -; J: TRBJ1-2; size: -; CDR3: CASSLGYNYGYTF; DNA: TGTGCCAGCAGTTTAGGTTATAACTATGGCTACACCTTC
V: TRBV20-1; D: -; J: TRBJ2-1; size: -; CDR3: CSARDRRSSSYNEQFF; DNA: TGCAGTGCTAGAGATCGCAGATCGAGCTCCTACAATGAGCAGTTCTTC
V: TRBV18; D: -; J: TRBJ2-2; size: -; CDR3: CASSIRDSSVGELFF; DNA: TGTGCCAGCTCAATCCGGGACTCATCGGTGGGGGAGCTGTTTTTT
V: TRBV5-1; D: -; J: TRBJ1-5; size: many; CDR3: CASSLGGGEAAGQPQHF; DNA: TGCGCCAGCAGCTTGGGGGGCGGGGAGGCAGCCGGTCAGCCCCAGCATTTT
V: TRBV14; D: TRBD2; J: TRBJ2-3; size: -; CDR3: CASSQETAGDRRSGTDTQYF; DNA: TGTGCCAGCAGCCAAGAGACAGCGGGAGATAGAAGGTCGGGCACAGATACGCAGTATTTT
V: TRBV5-1; D: -; J: TRBJ2-1; size: -; CDR3: CASSLVQGSQNEQFF; DNA: TGCGCCAGCAGCTTGGTTCAGGGAAGTCAGAATGAGCAGTTCTTC
V: TRBV5-1; D: TRBD2; J: TRBJ2-2; size: once; CDR3: CASRLAGSAGELFF; DNA: TGCGCCAGCAGACTAGCGGGGTCGGCCGGGGAGCTGTTTTTT
V: TRBV5-5; D: TRBD2; J: TRBJ2-3; size: few; CDR3: CASSLVASGSTDTQYF; DNA: TGTGCCAGCAGCTTGGTTGCTAGCGGAAGCACAGATACGCAGTATTTT
V: TRBV6-4; D: TRBD1; J: TRBJ1-2; size: -; CDR3: CASSDQGGGGYTF; DNA: TGTGCCAGCAGTGACCAGGGGGGAGGAGGCTACACCTTC
V: TRBV6-2/TRBV6-3; D: -; J: TRBJ2-7; size: -; CDR3: CASRSSGVSYEQYF; DNA: TGTGCCAGCCGATCCTCCGGGGTTTCCTACGAGCAGTACTTC
V: TRBV6-1; D: TRBD2; J: TRBJ2-1; size: few; CDR3: CASSLTSGTGVEQFF; DNA: TGTGCCAGCAGCCTGACTAGCGGGACGGGGGTCGAGCAGTTCTTC
V: TRBV5-1; D: TRBD1; J: TRBJ1-2; size: few; CDR3: CASSLDRGLGYTF; DNA: TGCGCCAGCAGCTTGGACAGGGGGCTTGGCTACACCTTC
V: TRBV20-1; D: -; J: TRBJ1-2; size: few; CDR3: CSASPWGGFGYGYTF; DNA: TGCAGTGCTAGCCCCTGGGGGGGTTTCGGCTATGGCTACACCTTC
V: TRBV29-1; D: -; J: TRBJ2-7; size: -; CDR3: CSVERGPGLYEQYF; DNA: TGCAGCGTTGAAAGGGGACCCGGCCTCTACGAGCAGTACTTC
V: TRBV18; D: -; J: TRBJ1-1; size: many; CDR3: CASSPPGLNTEAFF; DNA: TGTGCCAGCAGCCCCCCGGGGCTGAACACTGAAGCTTTCTTT
V: TRBV20-1; D: -; J: TRBJ2-7; size: -; CDR3: CSARTLYRDHEQYF; DNA: TGCAGTGCTAGGACCTTATACAGGGACCACGAGCAGTACTTC
V: TRBV10-3; D: TRBD1; J: TRBJ1-5; size: few; CDR3: CAISHSTGVQPQHF; DNA: TGTGCCATCAGTCACTCGACAGGGGTTCAGCCCCAGCATTTT
V: TRBV12-3/TRBV12-4; D: -; J: TRBJ1-5; size: -; CDR3: CASSLSQGYSNQPQHF; DNA: TGTGCCAGCAGCCTCTCTCAGGGTTATAGCAATCAGCCCCAGCATTTT
V: TRBV5-1; D: -; J: TRBJ1-1; size: -; CDR3: CASSLAGGRGNTEAFF; DNA: TGCGCCAGCAGCTTGGCCGGGGGGAGAGGCAACACTGAAGCTTTCTTT
V: TRBV30; D: -; J: TRBJ2-2; size: -; CDR3: CAWRSGLNTGELFF; DNA: TGTGCCTGGAGGAGCGGTTTGAACACCGGGGAGCTGTTTTTT
V: TRBV20-1; D: -; J: TRBJ2-1; size: -; CDR3: CSARGWQFSYNEQFF; DNA: TGCAGTGCCAGGGGTTGGCAGTTCTCCTACAATGAGCAGTTCTTC
V: TRBV7-9; D: TRBD1; J: TRBJ1-3; size: many; CDR3: CASSSDRPRGGNTIYF; DNA: TGTGCCAGCAGTTCGGACAGGCCCAGGGGGGGAAACACCATATATTTT
V: TRBV5-8; D: -; J: TRBJ2-7; size: -; CDR3: CARGSRHPYEQYF; DNA: TGTGCCAGGGGCTCGAGGCACCCCTACGAGCAGTACTTC
V: TRBV5-1; D: TRBD1; J: TRBJ1-4; size: many; CDR3: CASSARDRFGEKLFF; DNA: TGCGCCAGCAGCGCCCGGGACAGGTTTGGCGAAAAACTGTTTTTT
V: TRBV5-1; D: TRBD1; J: TRBJ1-1; size: many; CDR3: CASTWTGKTEAFF; DNA: TGCGCCAGCACCTGGACAGGGAAAACTGAAGCTTTCTTT
V: TRBV5-1; D: -; J: TRBJ2-3; size: -; CDR3: CASRSIPHTDTQYF; DNA: TGCGCCAGCCGATCAATACCCCACACAGATACGCAGTATTTT
V: TRBV6-5; D: -; J: TRBJ1-1; size: many; CDR3: CASSHWGEIKDTEAFF; DNA: TGTGCCAGCAGTCACTGGGGGGAGATCAAAGACACTGAAGCTTTCTTT
V: TRBV18; D: -; J: TRBJ1-1; size: -; CDR3: CASSQRPETEAFF; DNA: TGTGCCAGCTCACAAAGGCCGGAGACTGAAGCTTTCTTT
V: TRBV28; D: TRBD1; J: TRBJ2-2; size: -; CDR3: CASSPGTGRAGELFF; DNA: TGTGCCAGCAGTCCCGGGACAGGGCGCGCCGGGGAGCTGTTTTTT
V: TRBV15; D: TRBD2; J: TRBJ2-1; size: -; CDR3: CATSREGREVYNEQFF; DNA: TGTGCCACCAGCAGAGAAGGGCGGGAGGTGTACAATGAGCAGTTCTTC
V: TRBV7-2; D: -; J: TRBJ2-5; size: -; CDR3: CASSFGVGETQYF; DNA: TGTGCCAGCAGTTTCGGAGTCGGGGAGACCCAGTACTTC
V: TRBV6-2/TRBV6-3; D: TRBD2; J: TRBJ2-4; size: few; CDR3: CATGHSTGTSGPLAKNIQYF; DNA: TGTGCCACGGGACATAGTACCGGGACTAGCGGACCTCTAGCCAAAAACATTCAGTACTTC
V: TRBV6-1; D: TRBD2; J: TRBJ2-3; size: -; CDR3: CASSVIAGDTDTQYF; DNA: TGTGCCAGCAGTGTTATAGCGGGCGACACAGATACGCAGTATTTT
V: TRBV7-7; D: TRBD1; J: TRBJ2-4; size: -; CDR3: CASSLGQGNIQYF; DNA: TGTGCCAGCAGCCTCGGACAGGGAAACATTCAGTACTTC
V: TRBV20-1; D: TRBD2; J: TRBJ2-1; size: -; CDR3: CSAKGGRFYNEQFF; DNA: TGCAGTGCTAAGGGCGGGAGGTTCTACAATGAGCAGTTCTTC
V: TRBV12-3/TRBV12-4; D: -; J: TRBJ2-3; size: many; CDR3: CASRGTRADTQYF; DNA: TGTGCCAGCAGGGGAACTAGGGCAGATACGCAGTATTTT
V: TRBV20-1; D: -; J: TRBJ2-3; size: -; CDR3: CSAGGTVNGMQYF; DNA: TGCAGTGCTGGAGGGACGGTCAACGGAATGCAGTATTTT
V: TRBV7-2; D: -; J: TRBJ2-5; size: many; CDR3: CASSLGGGPQETQYF; DNA: TGTGCCAGCAGCTTAGGAGGAGGCCCCCAAGAGACCCAGTACTTC
V: TRBV29-1; D: -; J: TRBJ2-4; size: -; CDR3: CSFLLGNIQYF; DNA: TGCAGCTTTCTATTGGGAAACATTCAGTACTTC
V: TRBV12-3/TRBV12-4; D: TRBD1; J: TRBJ2-3; size: many; CDR3: CASSWLEWDRIDTQYF; DNA: TGTGCCAGCAGTTGGTTAGAGTGGGACAGGATTGATACGCAGTATTTT
V: TRBV7-6; D: TRBD2; J: TRBJ2-3; size: -; CDR3: CASSLEYGTSGRGADTQYF; DNA: TGTGCCAGCAGCTTAGAGTATGGGACTAGCGGGAGGGGTGCAGATACGCAGTATTTT
V: TRBV20-1; D: TRBD1; J: TRBJ1-5; size: many; CDR3: CSAADRGRGNQPQHF; DNA: TGCAGTGCTGCCGACAGGGGGCGAGGCAATCAGCCCCAGCATTTT
V: TRBV7-2; D: TRBD1; J: TRBJ2-1; size: many; CDR3: CASSLDRGGYNEQFF; DNA: TGTGCCAGCAGCCTCGACAGGGGGGGGTACAATGAGCAGTTCTTC
V: TRBV20-1; D: -; J: TRBJ2-3; size: many; CDR3: CSARDSGRGADTQYF; DNA: TGCAGTGCTAGAGATTCGGGCAGGGGCGCAGATACGCAGTATTTT
V: TRBV7-9; D: -; J: TRBJ2-2; size: -; CDR3: CASSPLSRSNTGELFF; DNA: TGTGCCAGCAGCCCCCTGAGCAGGTCGAACACCGGGGAGCTGTTTTTT